Listed below are T cell receptor beta chains from one sample, sequenced in a study of CD8 T cells in ankylosing spondylitis. MiXCR, run by TCRdb on the 5' RACE reads, gives a single entry per CDR3 protein. In the table there are 250,000 or so distinct CDR3 sequences, over 9.5% of which are singletons. Source material: blood, either unsorted or a sorted T cell fraction (not recorded which). Every receptor here comes from a male donor with ankylosing spondylitis or in good health (not recorded which). CDR3s include the opening cysteine and the closing phenylalanine or tryptophan. The D gene is left open where the match is weak. Not every row has a clone size; where given, it reads once, few, many or a size class.

many TRBJ2-7 TRBD1 TRBV11-2 TGTGCCAGCAGCTTAGGACAGGGGATAACCTACGAGCAGTACTTC CASSLGQGITYEQYF
many TRBJ2-5 - TRBV20-1 TGCAGTGCTCCTTCGCGGCGCACCCCTCAAGAGACCCAGTACTTC CSAPSRRTPQETQYF
many TRBJ1-2 - TRBV7-2 TGTGCCAGCAGCTCGCCGGGGGCGCCGGGGAAAGGCTACACCTTC CASSSPGAPGKGYTF
few TRBJ1-1 - TRBV10-1 TGCGCCAGCAGTGAGTGGCAGACGAACACTGAAGCTTTCTTT CASSEWQTNTEAFF
few TRBJ2-5 - TRBV6-5 TGTGCCAGCAGTTCCGGCGCCAGCGCGAACCAAGAGACCCAGTACTTC CASSSGASANQETQYF
many TRBJ2-1 - TRBV20-1 TGCAGTGCCCTCTTTCCCGGGGGCGGGGACTACAATGAGCAGTTCTTC CSALFPGGGDYNEQFF
many TRBJ2-5 - TRBV12-3/TRBV12-4 TGTGCCAGCAGTGGGGAGATACTTCAAGAGACCCAGTACTTC CASSGEILQETQYF
many TRBJ1-2 TRBD1 TRBV12-3/TRBV12-4 TGTGCCAGCAGTCCGGGGACAGGGGGACGCGGGACTCACTTC CASSPGTGGRGTHF
many TRBJ1-5 - TRBV10-2 TGCGCCAATCACAGTCACAATCAGCCCCAGCATTTT CANHSHNQPQHF
many TRBJ1-2 - TRBV5-6 TGTGCCAGCAGCTTGGACAGGGTACCCTATGGCTACACCTTC CASSLDRVPYGYTF
few TRBJ1-2 TRBD1 TRBV18 TGTGCCAGCTCACCACTTGCCGGGACAGGGAACTATGGCTACACCTTC CASSPLAGTGNYGYTF
many TRBJ1-2 - TRBV5-1 TGCGCCAGCAGCCCCGACGCCCAATCCATCCCCGGGACCTTC CASSPDAQSIPGTF
many TRBJ1-2 TRBD1 TRBV6-1 TGTGCCAGCAGTGAAGATGTCGGGCAGGGGGCCTATGGCTACACCTTC CASSEDVGQGAYGYTF
few TRBJ2-3 TRBD2 TRBV12-3/TRBV12-4 TGTGCCAGCAGCACCGGGACTAGCATGGCAGATACGCAGTATTTT CASSTGTSMADTQYF
- TRBJ2-3 - TRBV18 TGTGCCAGCTCACCAAGGGAGATCGGCACAGATACGCAGTATTTT CASSPREIGTDTQYF
many TRBJ2-3 - TRBV30 TGTGCCTGGAGCGCGGCCAAAACTAGCACAGATACGCAGTATTTT CAWSAAKTSTDTQYF
many TRBJ2-7 TRBD1 TRBV27 TGTGCCAGCAGTTTCGGTACGGGACAGGGCTACGAGCAGTACTTC CASSFGTGQGYEQYF
many TRBJ1-5 - TRBV6-1 TGTGCCAGCAGTGAAAAAGACAGGACCAGGGTTCCCCAGCATTTT CASSEKDRTRVPQHF
few TRBJ2-7 TRBD1 TRBV7-2 TGTGCCAGCAGGCGGACAGGGGTCGCCTACGAGCAGTACTTC CASRRTGVAYEQYF
few TRBJ2-1 - TRBV4-2 TGTGCCAGCAGCCAAGAGGGGAGTTTGGGCAGAGTGGATGAGCAGTTCTTC CASSQEGSLGRVDEQFF
- TRBJ2-1 - TRBV30 TGTGCCTGGAGTGTCACAGAGCTATCCTACAATGAGCAGTTCTTC CAWSVTELSYNEQFF
many TRBJ2-7 TRBD2 TRBV27 TGTGCCAGCATCGGGGGGAGCGAGCAGTACTTC CASIGGSEQYF
many TRBJ1-1 - TRBV10-3 TGTGCCATCAGTGAAACATGGGGCCCTATGAACACTGAAGCTTTCTTT CAISETWGPMNTEAFF
many TRBJ2-7 - TRBV4-2 TGTGCCAGCAGCCAAGATTCCCCCAGCGCTGAGTACGAGCAGTACTTC CASSQDSPSAEYEQYF
many TRBJ2-1 TRBD2 TRBV5-5 TGTGCCAGCAGCTGGACCTCTAGCGGGTTCAATGAGCAGTTCTTC CASSWTSSGFNEQFF
many TRBJ2-7 - TRBV9 TGTGCCAGCAGCATCCGGGACAACTACGAGCAGTACTTC CASSIRDNYEQYF
many TRBJ2-3 TRBD1 TRBV29-1 TGCAGCGTGGACGAACAGGGGGTGGTCGCAGATACGCAGTATTTT CSVDEQGVVADTQYF
many TRBJ2-1 - TRBV5-1 TGCGCCAGCAGCTCACTACTTCAGGGGGGAAACAATGAGCAGTTCTTC CASSSLLQGGNNEQFF
- TRBJ2-6 TRBD2 TRBV6-1 TGTGCCAGCAGCCCCGATAGCGGGGGGCTATCTGGGGCCAACGTCCTGACTTTC CASSPDSGGLSGANVLTF
many TRBJ1-6 - TRBV10-3 TGTGCCATCAGTGCGGGAAATTCACCCCTCCACTTT CAISAGNSPLHF
many TRBJ1-1 - TRBV29-1 TGCAGCGTCCGAGGGAGGGTGAACACTGAAGCTTTCTTT CSVRGRVNTEAFF
- TRBJ1-4 - TRBV5-1 TGCGCCAGCGGTGTGGGTTATCGGGAAAAACTGTTTTTT CASGVGYREKLFF
many TRBJ2-3 - TRBV4-2 TGTGCCAGCAGCCAAGTTGGGGATACGCAGTATTTT CASSQVGDTQYF
many TRBJ1-4 - TRBV20-1 TGCAGTGCTCGCCACGCAACTAATGAAAAACTGTTTTTT CSARHATNEKLFF
- TRBJ1-4 TRBD1 TRBV20-1 TGCAGTGCCCTGGACAGGACTAAAAATGAAAAACTGTTTTTT CSALDRTKNEKLFF
many TRBJ1-1 - TRBV20-1 TGCAGTGCTAGAGAGGAGGGGCGGGACACTGAAGCTTTCTTT CSAREEGRDTEAFF
many TRBJ2-1 - TRBV20-1 TGCAGTGCTCGGGTTTGGAACAATGAGCAGTTCTTC CSARVWNNEQFF
many TRBJ1-1 - TRBV7-9 TGTGCCAGCAGCTTAGAATTAGGTCCCCCCTCAGGAAAAGCTTTCTTT CASSLELGPPSGKAFF
many TRBJ2-3 - TRBV5-1 TGCGCCAGCAGCTTGGCCGCGGGGACTAGCACAGATACGCAGTATTTT CASSLAAGTSTDTQYF
many TRBJ1-5 TRBD1 TRBV10-3 TGTGCCATCAGCTACGACAGGGACAATCAGCCCCAGCATTTT CAISYDRDNQPQHF
many TRBJ2-3 - TRBV2 TGTGCCAGCAGAAGGACAGCCTCCACCCCTGTTACGCAGTATTTT CASRRTASTPVTQYF
many TRBJ2-1 - TRBV9 TGTGCCAGCAGCGTAGATAGGGGTTCCTACAATGAGCAGTTCTTC CASSVDRGSYNEQFF
many TRBJ1-1 - TRBV5-1 TGCGCCAGCAGCCCAATACAGGGAATGAACACTGAAGCTTTCTTT CASSPIQGMNTEAFF
many TRBJ2-7 - TRBV2 TGTGCCAGCAGTGAAGCGGTGGCAGGAGGAGAGCAGTACTTC CASSEAVAGGEQYF
few TRBJ2-7 - TRBV18 TGTGCCAGCTCACCCGATGGAGCCTACGAGCAGTACTTC CASSPDGAYEQYF
- TRBJ1-2 - TRBV10-3 TGTGCCATCAGTGAGCTCGGGGATGGCTACACCTTC CAISELGDGYTF
- TRBJ2-3 - TRBV6-5 TGTGCCAGCAGTTACTCCGGGACGGCGAACACAGATACGCAGTATTTT CASSYSGTANTDTQYF
many TRBJ1-6 - TRBV30 TGTGCCTGGAGTGTACTCGGAGGGGGTTCAATGTCACCCCTCCACTTT CAWSVLGGGSMSPLHF
many TRBJ2-1 - TRBV11-3 TGTGCCAGCAGTTCGGGCGGGATTAGGGACAATGAGCAGTTCTTC CASSSGGIRDNEQFF
many TRBJ2-5 - TRBV5-5 TGTGCCAGCAGCTTGAATCCCAGCGACCGACAAGAGACCCAGTACTTC CASSLNPSDRQETQYF
many TRBJ1-2 TRBD1 TRBV12-3/TRBV12-4 TGTGCCAGCAGTTTTCACGGACAGGGCTCTGGCTACACCTTC CASSFHGQGSGYTF
few TRBJ2-1 TRBD2 TRBV5-1 TGCGCCAGCAGCCCCGGGACTAGCAGGGATGAGCAGTTCTTC CASSPGTSRDEQFF
- TRBJ2-2 - TRBV3-1 TGTGCCAGCAGCCAAGGCCTCGGGGCGGACCTGAACACCGGGGAGCTGTTTTTT CASSQGLGADLNTGELFF
- TRBJ2-3 TRBD2 TRBV4-2 TGTGCCAGCAGCCAAGATGGAGCGGGACGCACAGATACGCAGTATTTT CASSQDGAGRTDTQYF
many TRBJ1-1 - TRBV2 TGTGCCAGCAGTGAAGCCGGGGCAGCGAGTGAAGCTTTCTTT CASSEAGAASEAFF
few TRBJ2-3 - TRBV6-2/TRBV6-3 TGTGCCACTGGCGCCTTGGATGGAGGAACGCAGTATTTT CATGALDGGTQYF
many TRBJ2-5 - TRBV3-1 TGTGCCAGCCAGCCAGGTCTGCGGGCCCTCCAAGAGACCCAGTACTTC CASQPGLRALQETQYF